This is a list of T cell receptor beta chains from one sample in a study of regulatory T cells in long-lasting Graves disease. One entry per CDR3 protein results from TCRdb running MiXCR on the multiplex PCR reads. Among 420,000 or so distinct CDR3 sequences, roughly 15% were seen once, and the ten largest hold around a quarter. This same sample was also part of a study on T cells in Graves' hyperthyroidism and ophthalmopathy.

The source material was peripheral blood mononuclear cells (PBMCs), sampled at new diagnosis, from a patient treated with antithyroid drugs. These receptors all come from a woman between 18 and 29 years old with Graves disease. CDR3s leave out the opening cysteine and the closing phenylalanine or tryptophan. Each record gives: J gene, V gene, CDR3 protein.

TRBJ1-2	TRBV9	ASSVEGRGLYGYT
TRBJ2-1	TRBV3-1	ASRPEDGTNEQF
TRBJ2-1	TRBV7-6	ASSFSGRVDNEQF
TRBJ2-1	TRBV18	ASSKTSGRHNEQF
TRBJ1-1	TRBV4-2	ASSQDLQGLRRNTEAF
TRBJ2-7	TRBV6-5	ASSYPRTTVN
TRBJ1-5	TRBV20-1	SAKPGTASRVQH
TRBJ2-1	TRBV20-1	SARRPGEGNEQF
TRBJ1-2	TRBV4-2	ASSQVNSGVNYGYT
TRBJ2-3	TRBV4-2	ASSQDGTAMTTDTQY
TRBJ2-1	TRBV28	ASRERGGRSYNEQF
TRBJ2-5	TRBV25-1	ASSKGHNQETQY
TRBJ1-1	TRBV12-3/TRBV12-4	ASSFLPISHTEAF
TRBJ2-1	TRBV28	ASSSPGTSDNEQF
TRBJ1-3	TRBV7-2	ASSHGGPGQYRIGNTIY
TRBJ2-3	TRBV15	ATSRDSLAGPDTQY
TRBJ2-5	TRBV20-1	SALLPRDRGQETQY
TRBJ2-6	TRBV14	ASSQVGRPGANVLT
TRBJ2-5	TRBV19	ASSPTSGRAGETQY
TRBJ1-4	TRBV28	ASDLAGGEKLF
TRBJ1-1	TRBV7-2	ASSWDRGNTEAF
TRBJ2-1	TRBV30	AWSVNRDLQF
TRBJ2-2	TRBV4-1	ASSQVLSLGPGELF
TRBJ1-1	TRBV3-1	ASSQVFRNTEAF
TRBJ1-1	TRBV24-1	ATSDSGGSEAF
TRBJ2-1	TRBV29-1	SVVRGPAGVGYNEQF
TRBJ2-5	TRBV5-1	ASSEAGVEGETQY
TRBJ2-7	TRBV2	ASSALGLRTGEQY
TRBJ2-7	TRBV9	ASSVSGSNDEQY
TRBJ2-7	TRBV6-1	ASSIDRGVEQY
TRBJ1-2	TRBV12-3/TRBV12-4	ASSSQGGQYGYT
TRBJ2-7	TRBV6-1	ASLEGIEGYEQY
TRBJ1-1	TRBV6-9	ASSYLARGTTEAF
TRBJ2-1	TRBV29-1	SVALSSGKSREQF
TRBJ2-1	TRBV28	ASSSVGQSEPKGQF
TRBJ1-1	TRBV10-3	AITAATGQNTEAF
TRBJ2-3	TRBV29-1	SGASGIPGDTQY
TRBJ2-3	TRBV20-1	SATRLRDTQY
TRBJ1-1	TRBV7-2	ASSPGTGGDLNTEAF
TRBJ1-1	TRBV5-1	ASSSGRRDTEAF
TRBJ1-5	TRBV6-4	ASNPGQPQH
TRBJ2-1	TRBV7-9	ASRQEANNEQF
TRBJ2-3	TRBV30	AWTLGGTDTQY
TRBJ1-5	TRBV5-4	ASSLGGGGLNQPQH
TRBJ1-4	TRBV19	ASRRADATNEKLF
TRBJ2-7	TRBV28	ASSGSGKWNEQY
TRBJ1-1	TRBV7-3	ASSPSTTNTEAF
TRBJ2-5	TRBV7-6	ASSLGTSGIAETQY
TRBJ2-7	TRBV20-1	SARDVGTSGYEQY